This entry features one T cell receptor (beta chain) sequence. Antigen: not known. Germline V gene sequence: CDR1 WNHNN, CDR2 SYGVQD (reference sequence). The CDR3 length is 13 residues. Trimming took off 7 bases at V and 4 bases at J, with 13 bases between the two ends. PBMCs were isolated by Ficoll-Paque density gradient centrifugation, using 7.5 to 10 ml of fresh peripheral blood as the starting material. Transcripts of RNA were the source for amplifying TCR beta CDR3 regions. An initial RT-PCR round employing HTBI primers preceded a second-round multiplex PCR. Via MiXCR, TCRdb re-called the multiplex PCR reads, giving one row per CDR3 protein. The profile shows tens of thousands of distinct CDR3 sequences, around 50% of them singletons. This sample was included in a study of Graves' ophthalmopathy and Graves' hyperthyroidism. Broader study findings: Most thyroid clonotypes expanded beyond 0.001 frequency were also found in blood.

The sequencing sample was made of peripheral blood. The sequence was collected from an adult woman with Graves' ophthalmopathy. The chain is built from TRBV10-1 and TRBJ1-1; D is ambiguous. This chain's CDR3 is CASTTDGFTEAFF. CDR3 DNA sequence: TGCGCCAGCACCACGGATGGATTCACTGAAGCTTTCTTT.